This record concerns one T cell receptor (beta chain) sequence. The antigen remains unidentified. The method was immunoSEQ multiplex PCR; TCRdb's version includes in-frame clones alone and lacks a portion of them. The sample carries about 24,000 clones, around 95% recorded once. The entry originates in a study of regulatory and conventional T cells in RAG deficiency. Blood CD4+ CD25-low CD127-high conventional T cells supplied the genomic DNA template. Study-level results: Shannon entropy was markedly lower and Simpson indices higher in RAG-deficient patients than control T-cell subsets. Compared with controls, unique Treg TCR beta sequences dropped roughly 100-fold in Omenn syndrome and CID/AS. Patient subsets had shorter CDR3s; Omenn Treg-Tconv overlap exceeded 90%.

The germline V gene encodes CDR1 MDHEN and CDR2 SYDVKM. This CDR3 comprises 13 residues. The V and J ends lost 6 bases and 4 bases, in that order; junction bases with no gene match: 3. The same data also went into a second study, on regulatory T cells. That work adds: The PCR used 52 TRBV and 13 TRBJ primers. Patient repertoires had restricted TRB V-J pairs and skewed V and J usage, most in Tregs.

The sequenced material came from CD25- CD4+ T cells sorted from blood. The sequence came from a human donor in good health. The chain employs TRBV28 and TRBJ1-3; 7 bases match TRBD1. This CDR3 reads CASSRQGGNTIYF. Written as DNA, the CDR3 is TGTGCCAGCAGCAGACAGGGAGGAAACACCATATATTTT.